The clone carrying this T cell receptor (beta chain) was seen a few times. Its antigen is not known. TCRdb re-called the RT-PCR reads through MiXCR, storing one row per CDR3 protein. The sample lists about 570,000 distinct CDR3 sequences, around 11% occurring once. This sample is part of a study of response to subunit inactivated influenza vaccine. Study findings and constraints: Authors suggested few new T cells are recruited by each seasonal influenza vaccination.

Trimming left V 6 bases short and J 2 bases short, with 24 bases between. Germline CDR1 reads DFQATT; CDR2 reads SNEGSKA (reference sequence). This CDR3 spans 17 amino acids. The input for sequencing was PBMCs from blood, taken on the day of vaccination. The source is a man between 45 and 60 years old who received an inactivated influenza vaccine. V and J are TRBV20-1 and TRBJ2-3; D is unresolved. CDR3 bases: TGCAGTGCCAGCGTCGTGGGATCCTCGCCTATCACAGATACGCAGTATTTT. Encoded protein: CSASVVGSSPITDTQYF.